This T cell receptor beta chain comes out of a study of OX40 agonist ivuxolimab in advanced cancers. Assay: immunoSEQ multiplex PCR; the TCRdb copy retains only in-frame clones and omits some. In the table there are over 65,000 clones, over 80% of which are singletons. The CDR3 sequence is 11 residues long. Trimming took 5 bases from V and 0 from J, leaving 4 bases between them. In germline, CDR1 is SQVTM, CDR2 ANQGSEA. The specimen was CD4+ or CD8+ T cells sorted from blood, collected in a trial of the OX40 agonist ivuxolimab. The TCR sequence derives from an adult with an advanced solid tumor such as melanoma, head and neck, liver or kidney cancer. J is TRBJ1-1 and V is TRBV29-1; D unresolved. The CDR3 nucleotides are TGCAGCGTTTTAATGAACACTGAAGCTTTCTTT. Its translation: CSVLMNTEAFF.